One and the same sample provided the 19 T cell receptor beta chains below, sequenced in a study of tissue T cells after allogeneic stem cell transplantation. Time point indicated: mouse harvest day 14 after allogeneic transplant. Mouse grafts combined 10^7 T-cell-depleted bone marrow cells with 10^6 splenic CD5+ T cells. Some clones are missing from TCRdb's copy, which holds only in-frame ones; the method was immunoSEQ multiplex PCR. This table has a few thousand clones, over 40% appearing once. The specimen was lymph node tissue. These receptors all stem from a female BALB/c mouse given C57BL/6 T cells with graft-versus-host disease after an allogeneic hematopoietic cell transplant.

With regard to this clone: These gene names are mouse names. With the read ending 1 residue before the CDR3 end, the germline J gene is used to fill in that end. This sequence joins TRBV13-1 and TRBJ2-1; possibly TRBD2 for D (5 bases). CDR1 and CDR2 (germline): NSHNY, SYGAGN. This CDR3 is 13 amino acids long. V shed 3 bases and J shed 3 bases, with 7 bases lying between them. CDR3 amino acids: CASSVLVYAEQFF. CDR3 DNA (partial): TGTGCCAGCAGTGTACTGGTCTATGCTGAGCAGTTC.

Note on this clone: Genes and germline come from the mouse. The read ends 1 residue early relative to the CDR3; the germline J gene fills the gap. The chain joins TRBV13-3 to TRBJ2-7; 11 bases map to TRBD2. J was trimmed by 3 bases and V by 5 bases; bases with no gene match: 4. Germline V gives CDR1 NNHDY, CDR2 SYVADS. CDR3 size: 14 residues. The CDR3 reads CASSGLGGNYEQYF. The CDR3 bases that were read are TGTGCCAGCAGCGGACTGGGGGGTAACTATGAACAGTAC.

With respect to this clone: Gene names are the mouse ones. The read comes to an end 1 residue before the CDR3 does, leaving the germline J gene to fill in the end. V and J are TRBV26 and TRBJ1-1; D call uncertain. Germline CDR1 reads KGHPV; CDR2 reads FQNQEV (reference sequence). The CDR3 is 13 residues long. V lost 6 bases to trimming and J lost 0 bases, with 8 bases between them. The chain's CDR3 is CASSPGTNTEVFF. The sequenced part of the CDR3 DNA is TGTGCCAGCAGCCCCGGGACAAACACAGAAGTCTTC.

With regard to this clone: Germline and genes here are mouse. The read ends 1 residue shy of where the CDR3 ends; the end is completed using the germline J gene. The chain couples TRBV15 to TRBJ1-1; TRBD1 is a possible D gene (6 bases). Germline V gene lookup returns CDR1 SGHND and CDR2 FRSKSL. CDR3 length equals 14 residues. V lost 3 bases to trimming and J lost 3 bases, with 11 bases between them. CDR3 DNA (partial): TGTGCCAGCAGTTTCGGGGGGCGCGACACAGAAGTCTTC. Translating it yields CASSFGGRDTEVF. The full CDR3 reads CASSFGGRDTEVFF.

Relative to its sample, this clone is large. Gene names are the mouse ones. The read halts 1 residue ahead of the CDR3 end, with the missing end drawn from the germline J gene. This chain links TRBV3 with TRBJ2-5; D is ambiguous. The germline CDR1 and CDR2 sequences are SNHLY and FYNGKV (reference sequence). Trimming took 3 bases from V and 1 from J, leaving 5 bases between them. The CDR3 loop spans 13 amino acids. The CDR3 bases that were read are TGTGCCAGCAGCTTGAGTTACCAAGACACCCAGTAC. This sequence encodes CASSLSYQDTQY. The whole CDR3 sequence reads CASSLSYQDTQYF.

This clone was counted only a few times. Gene names denote mouse genes. The DNA ends 1 residue before the CDR3 does, and the rest of the CDR3 is filled in from the germline J gene. The rearrangement joins TRBV5 to TRBJ2-7; 7 bases map to TRBD2. Germline CDR1 LGHNA, CDR2 YNLKQL (reference sequence). The CDR3 contains 13 residues. V dropped 3 bases and J dropped 2; count of bases not matched to a gene: 1. CDR3 region: CASSHLGAYEQYF. The CDR3 DNA, read in part, is TGTGCCAGCAGCCATCTGGGGGCCTATGAACAGTAC.

This clone was seen once. Mouse germline and gene names are used. The CDR3 end is not reached by the read, which stops 1 residue before it; the germline J gene fills it in. The chain joins TRBV13-2 to TRBJ2-4, with 9 bases aligning to TRBD2. The CDR3 loop spans 17 amino acids. The germline CDR1 and CDR2 sequences are NNHNN and SYGAGS (reference sequence). The junction had 5 bases not matched to a gene; V was cut back by 0 bases and J by 0 bases. CDR3 DNA, as far as it was read: TGTGCCAGCGGTGATGCCCTGGGGGGGAGTAGTCAAAACACCTTGTAC. Translating gives CASGDALGGSSQNTLY. The CDR3 as a whole reads CASGDALGGSSQNTLYF.

About this clone: Mouse germline and gene names are used. The read ends 1 residue before the CDR3 terminus; that terminus is restored from the germline J gene. The chain joins TRBV26 to TRBJ1-6; possibly TRBD1 for D (6 bases). TRBJ1-6 has ORF status, its function being uncertain. V lost 4 bases and J lost 0, with 10 bases in between. The CDR3 sequence is 16 residues long. In germline, CDR1 is KGHPV, CDR2 FQNQEV (reference sequence). CDR3 DNA, as far as it was read: TGTGCCAGCAGTCCCCGGACAGATTCCTATAATTCGCCCCTCTAC. This translates into CASSPRTDSYNSPLY. The full CDR3 reads CASSPRTDSYNSPLYF.

This clone has just a few counts. Gene labels here are mouse ones. The CDR3 end lies 1 residue beyond the end of the read and is filled in from the germline J gene. The chain employs TRBV3 and TRBJ2-7, with TRBD1 identical over 9 bases. Germline CDR1 SNHLY, CDR2 FYNGKV (reference sequence). J lost 0 bases, V lost 5 bases, and 2 bases had no gene match. The CDR3 is 14 residues long. This CDR3 is CASSRQGGSYEQYF. CDR3 DNA (partial): TGTGCCAGCAGCAGACAGGGGGGCTCCTATGAACAGTAC.

Comment on this clone: Gene names and germline refer to mouse. The CDR3 end lies 1 residue beyond the end of the read and is filled in from the germline J gene. This chain joins TRBV26 and TRBJ1-5, with D unclear. The germline gives CDR1 KGHPV, CDR2 FQNQEV (reference sequence). The CDR3 length is 13 residues. V lost 2 bases, J lost 1 base, and 3 bases lay in between. The CDR3 spells CASSLDNNQAPLF. The CDR3 bases that were read are TGTGCCAGCAGTCTGGACAACAACCAGGCTCCGCTT.

Of note for this clone: Germline and genes: mouse. The sequenced part of the CDR3 DNA is TGTGCCAGCAGTTTCAGGACAGGGAGGGGCACAGAAGTCTTC. Translated, it gives CASSFRTGRGTEVF. The entire CDR3 protein reads CASSFRTGRGTEVFF. The rearrangement uses TRBV14 and TRBJ1-1; 8 bases fit TRBD1. The read finishes 1 residue shy of the CDR3 end, and the germline J gene is used to complete it. The CDR3 sequence is 15 residues long. Germline loops: CDR1 SGHDT, CDR2 FRDEAV. V was clipped by 1 base and J by 4 bases; unmatched bases: 6.

As regards this clone: Gene names denote mouse genes. CDR3 loop: CASSLSLGGGSDYTF. Incomplete CDR3 DNA: TGTGCCAGCAGTCTGTCGCTGGGGGGCGGCTCCGACTACACC. The chain joins TRBV26 to TRBJ1-2; a weak D match, TRBD1 (6 bases). The CDR3 goes on 1 residue after the read ends, and that part is filled in from the germline J gene. This CDR3 region has 15 residues. Germline V gene data show CDR1 as KGHPV and CDR2 as FQNQEV (reference sequence). Between the trimmed V and J ends, which lost 0 bases and 4 bases, there was a span of 12 bases.

Concerning this clone: The gene symbols are mouse symbols. The read ends 1 residue shy of where the CDR3 ends; the end is completed using the germline J gene. The rearrangement joins TRBV26 to TRBJ1-2; D might be TRBD1 (5 bases). With 6 bases removed from V and 4 bases from J, the gap between germline ends came to 9 bases. Germline V gene lookup returns CDR1 KGHPV and CDR2 FQNQEV (reference sequence). This CDR3 is 12 amino acids long. The CDR3 protein is CASSPGFSDYTF. The CDR3 bases that were read are TGTGCCAGCAGCCCAGGGTTCTCCGACTACACC.

This clone qualifies as large. Mouse gene names and germline throughout. The CDR3 extends 1 residue past the end of the read, so its final part is completed from the germline J gene. The chain uses TRBV13-1 and TRBJ1-4; unclear D gene. Trimming took off 2 bases at V and 1 base at J, with 6 bases between the two ends. In germline, CDR1 is NSHNY, CDR2 SYGAGN. The CDR3 is made up of 14 amino acids. CDR3 loop: CASSEGYSNERLFF. Incomplete CDR3 DNA: TGTGCCAGCAGTGAAGGGTATTCCAACGAAAGATTATTT.

Points on this clone: Gene and germline names: mouse. The CDR3 is cut off 1 residue early in the read; its end comes from the germline J gene. This rearrangement joins TRBV12-1 to TRBJ2-1; the match to TRBD1 covers 8 bases. V shed 2 bases, J shed 7 bases, and the junction held 6 bases outside the gene matches. The CDR3 sequence is 14 residues long. Looked up from germline, CDR1 is SGHSN and CDR2 is HYEKVE. CDR3 bases read: TGTGCCAGCTCTCGCCGGGACAGGCGGGCTGAGCAGTTC. Protein: CASSRRDRRAEQF. The full CDR3 protein is CASSRRDRRAEQFF.

This clone was found a few times. Germline and genes: mouse. The read ends 1 residue shy of where the CDR3 ends; the end is completed using the germline J gene. The chain links TRBV26 to TRBJ2-7; possibly TRBD1 for D (7 bases). V was pared by 2 bases and J by 2 bases, with 13 bases between. CDR1 KGHPV and CDR2 FQNQEV come from the germline V gene (reference sequence). This CDR3 spans 15 amino acids. CDR3 DNA (partial): TGTGCCAGCAGTCTGGAGGGGGCTAGCACCTATGAACAGTAC. Translation gives CASSLEGASTYEQY. In full, the CDR3 is CASSLEGASTYEQYF.

On this clone itself: The gene names here belong to mouse. The read is 1 residue too short to cover the CDR3 end, so that end is filled in from the germline J gene. The V call is TRBV5, the J call TRBJ2-1; 12 bases map to TRBD2. CDR3 length equals 15 residues. Trimming removed 4 bases from V and 6 bases from J; junction bases left unmatched: 4. Germline V lookup: CDR1 LGHNA, CDR2 YNLKQL (reference sequence). CDR3 region: CASSPRLGGRAEQFF. The DNA read from the CDR3 is TGTGCCAGCAGCCCTCGACTGGGGGGGCGTGCTGAGCAGTTC.

Judged by abundance, this clone is medium-sized (0.01 to 0.1%). Gene names follow the mouse nomenclature. The DNA ends 1 residue before the CDR3 does, and the rest of the CDR3 is filled in from the germline J gene. V is TRBV19 and J is TRBJ1-2; 8 bases map to TRBD1. CDR3 size: 13 residues. Losses at the gene ends were 4 bases for V and 2 bases for J; bases not matched to a gene: 1. Germline loops: CDR1 FNHDT, CDR2 SITEND (reference sequence). This chain's CDR3 is CASSQGANSDYTF. The DNA read from the CDR3 is TGTGCCAGCAGTCAGGGGGCGAACTCCGACTACACC.

Concerning this clone: Mouse germline and gene names are used. The read comes to an end 1 residue before the CDR3 does, leaving the germline J gene to fill in the end. The rearrangement links TRBV3 to TRBJ1-2, with D maybe TRBD1 (5 bases). The CDR3 covers 13 residues. V lost 4 bases, J lost 0 bases, and 6 bases lay in between. Germline V lookup: CDR1 SNHLY, CDR2 FYNGKV (reference sequence). CDR3 residues: CASSSTANSDYTF. CDR3 DNA, as far as it was read: TGTGCCAGCAGCTCGACAGCAAACTCCGACTACACC.